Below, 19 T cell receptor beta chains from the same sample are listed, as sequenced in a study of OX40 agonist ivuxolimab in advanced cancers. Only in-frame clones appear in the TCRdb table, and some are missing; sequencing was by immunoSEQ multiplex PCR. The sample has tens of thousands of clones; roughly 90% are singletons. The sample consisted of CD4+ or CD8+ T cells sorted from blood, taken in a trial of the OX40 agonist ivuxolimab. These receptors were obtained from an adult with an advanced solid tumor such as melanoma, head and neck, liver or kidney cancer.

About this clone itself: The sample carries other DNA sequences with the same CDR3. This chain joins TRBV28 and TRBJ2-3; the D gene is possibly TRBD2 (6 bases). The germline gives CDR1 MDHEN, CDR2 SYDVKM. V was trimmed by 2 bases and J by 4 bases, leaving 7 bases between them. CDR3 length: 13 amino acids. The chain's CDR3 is CASSLGGADTQYF. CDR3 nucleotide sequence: TGTGCCAGCAGTTTAGGAGGGGCAGATACGCAGTATTTT. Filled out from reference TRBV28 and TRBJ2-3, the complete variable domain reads DVKVTQSSRYLVKRTGEKVFLECVQDMDHENMFWYRQDPGLGLRLIYFSYDVKMKEKGDIPEGYSVSREKKERFSLILESASTNQTSMYLCASSLGGADTQYFGPGTRLTVL.

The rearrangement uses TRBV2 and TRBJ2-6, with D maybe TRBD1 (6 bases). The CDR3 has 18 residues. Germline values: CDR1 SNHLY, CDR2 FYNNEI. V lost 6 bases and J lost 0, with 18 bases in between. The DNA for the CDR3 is TGTGCCAGCAGGGGGGACACCCTTTCCCTCTCTGGGGCCAACGTCCTGACTTTC. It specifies CASRGDTLSLSGANVLTF.

This CDR3 is CAIRAGQGSFSQYF. The CDR3 region has the DNA TGTGCCATCAGGGCTGGACAAGGGAGCTTCTCCCAGTACTTC. This rearrangement joins TRBV10-3 to TRBJ2-5; perhaps D is TRBD1 or TRBD2 (5 bases each). CDR1 ENHRY and CDR2 SYGVKD come from the germline V gene. Trimming pared 6 bases from V and 9 bases from J, leaving 20 bases between. The CDR3 extends over 14 amino acids.

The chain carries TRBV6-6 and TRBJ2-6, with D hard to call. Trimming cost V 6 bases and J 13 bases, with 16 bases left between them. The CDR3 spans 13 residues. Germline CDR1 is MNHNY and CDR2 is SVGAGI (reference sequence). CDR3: CASSLERLAVLTF. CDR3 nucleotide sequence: TGTGCCAGCAGCCTTGAAAGGCTTGCAGTCCTGACTTTC.

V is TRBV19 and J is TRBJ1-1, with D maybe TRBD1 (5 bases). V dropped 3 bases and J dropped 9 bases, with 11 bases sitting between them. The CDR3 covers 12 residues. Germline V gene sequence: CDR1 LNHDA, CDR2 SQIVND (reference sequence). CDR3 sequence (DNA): TGTGCCAGTAGTATTGAGTCAGGGAAAGCTTTCTTT. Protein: CASSIESGKAFF.

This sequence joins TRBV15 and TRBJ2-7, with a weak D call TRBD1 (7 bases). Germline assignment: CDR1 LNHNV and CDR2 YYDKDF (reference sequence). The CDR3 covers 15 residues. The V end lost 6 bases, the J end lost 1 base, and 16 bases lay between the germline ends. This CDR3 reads CATSSGGQGSYEQYF. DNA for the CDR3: TGTGCCACCAGTTCAGGGGGGCAGGGGTCCTACGAGCAGTACTTC.

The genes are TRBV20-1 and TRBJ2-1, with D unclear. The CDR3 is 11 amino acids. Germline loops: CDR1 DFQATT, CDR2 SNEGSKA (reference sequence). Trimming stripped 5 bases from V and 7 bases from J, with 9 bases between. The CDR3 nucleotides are TGCAGTGCTGCTTTCGGGAATGAGCAGTTCTTC. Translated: CSAAFGNEQFF.

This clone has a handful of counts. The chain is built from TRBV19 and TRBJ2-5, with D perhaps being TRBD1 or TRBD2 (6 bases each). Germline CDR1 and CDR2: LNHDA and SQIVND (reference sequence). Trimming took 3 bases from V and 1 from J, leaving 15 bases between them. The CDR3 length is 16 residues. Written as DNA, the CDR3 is TGTGCCAGTAGTATTATGGGGGCGGGACCCCAAGAGACCCAGTACTTC. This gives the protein CASSIMGAGPQETQYF.

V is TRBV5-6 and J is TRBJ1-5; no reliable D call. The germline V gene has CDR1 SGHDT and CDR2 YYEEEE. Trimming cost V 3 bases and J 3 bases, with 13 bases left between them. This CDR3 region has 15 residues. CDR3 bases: TGTGCCAGCAGCTACCGTTGGGCCTTCAATCAGCCCCAGCATTTT. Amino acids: CASSYRWAFNQPQHF.

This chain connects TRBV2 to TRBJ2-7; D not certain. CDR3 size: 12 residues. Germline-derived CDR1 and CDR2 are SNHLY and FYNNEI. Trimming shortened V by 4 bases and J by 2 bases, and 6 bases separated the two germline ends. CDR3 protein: CASSAPTYEQYF. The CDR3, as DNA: TGTGCCAGCAGTGCTCCGACCTACGAGCAGTACTTC.

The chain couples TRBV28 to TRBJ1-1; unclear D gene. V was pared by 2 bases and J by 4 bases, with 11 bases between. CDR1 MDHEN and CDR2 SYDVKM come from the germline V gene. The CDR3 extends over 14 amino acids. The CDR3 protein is CASSLTPSGTEAFF. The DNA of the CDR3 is TGTGCCAGCAGTTTAACACCCTCGGGCACTGAAGCTTTCTTT.

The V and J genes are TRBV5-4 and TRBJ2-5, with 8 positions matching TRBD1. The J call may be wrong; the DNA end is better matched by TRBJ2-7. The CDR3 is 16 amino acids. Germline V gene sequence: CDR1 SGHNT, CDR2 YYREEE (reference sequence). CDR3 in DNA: TGTGCCAGCAGCCCGCTCGGAGGGACAGGAGTCAGCGAGCAGTACTTC. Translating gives CASSPLGGTGVSEQYF.

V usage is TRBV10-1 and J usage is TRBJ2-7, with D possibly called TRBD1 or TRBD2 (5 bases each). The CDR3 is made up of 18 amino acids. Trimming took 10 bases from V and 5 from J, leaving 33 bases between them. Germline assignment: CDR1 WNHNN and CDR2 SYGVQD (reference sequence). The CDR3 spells CATRAISVDRPSTHEQYF. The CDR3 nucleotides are TGCGCCACGCGGGCAATTTCTGTCGACAGACCCAGCACCCACGAGCAGTACTTC.

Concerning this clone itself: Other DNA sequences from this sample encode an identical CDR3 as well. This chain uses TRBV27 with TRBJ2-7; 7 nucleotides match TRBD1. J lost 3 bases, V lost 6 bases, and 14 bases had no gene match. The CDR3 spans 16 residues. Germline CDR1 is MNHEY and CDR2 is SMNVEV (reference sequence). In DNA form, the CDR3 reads TGTGCCAGCAGACTAGAAGGGACAACAGGGGACTACGAGCAGTACTTC. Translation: CASRLEGTTGDYEQYF.

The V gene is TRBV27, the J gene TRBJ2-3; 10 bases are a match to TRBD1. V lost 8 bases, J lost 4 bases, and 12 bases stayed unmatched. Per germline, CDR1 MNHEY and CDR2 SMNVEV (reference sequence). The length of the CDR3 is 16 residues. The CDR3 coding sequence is TGTGCCAGCTCTAGGGCCGGGACAGGGGTGGCAGATACGCAGTATTTT. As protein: CASSRAGTGVADTQYF.

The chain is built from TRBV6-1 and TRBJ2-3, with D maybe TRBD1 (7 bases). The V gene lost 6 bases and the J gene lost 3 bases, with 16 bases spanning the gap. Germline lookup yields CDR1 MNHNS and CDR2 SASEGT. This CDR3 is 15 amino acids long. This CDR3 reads CASSALQGRTDTQYF. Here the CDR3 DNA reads TGTGCCAGCAGCGCTCTACAGGGGAGGACAGATACGCAGTATTTT.

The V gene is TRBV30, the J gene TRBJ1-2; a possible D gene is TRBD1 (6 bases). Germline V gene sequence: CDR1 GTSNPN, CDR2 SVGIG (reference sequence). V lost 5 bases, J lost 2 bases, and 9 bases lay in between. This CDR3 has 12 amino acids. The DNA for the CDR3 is TGTGCCTGGCTCACAGGGAACTATGGCTACACCTTC. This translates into CAWLTGNYGYTF.

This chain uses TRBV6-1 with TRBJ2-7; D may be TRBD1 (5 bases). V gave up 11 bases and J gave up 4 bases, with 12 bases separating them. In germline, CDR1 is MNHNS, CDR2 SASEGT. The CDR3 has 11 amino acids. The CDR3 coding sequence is TGTGCCGTACAACAGGTTTACGAGCAGTACTTC. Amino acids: CAVQQVYEQYF.

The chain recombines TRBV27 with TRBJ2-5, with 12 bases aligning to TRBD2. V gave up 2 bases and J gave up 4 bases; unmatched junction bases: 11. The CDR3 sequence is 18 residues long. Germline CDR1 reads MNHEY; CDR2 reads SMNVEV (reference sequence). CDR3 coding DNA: TGTGCCAGCAGTTTAGGGGTCCTAGCGGGAGGGCCGGGAGAGACCCAGTACTTC. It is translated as CASSLGVLAGGPGETQYF.